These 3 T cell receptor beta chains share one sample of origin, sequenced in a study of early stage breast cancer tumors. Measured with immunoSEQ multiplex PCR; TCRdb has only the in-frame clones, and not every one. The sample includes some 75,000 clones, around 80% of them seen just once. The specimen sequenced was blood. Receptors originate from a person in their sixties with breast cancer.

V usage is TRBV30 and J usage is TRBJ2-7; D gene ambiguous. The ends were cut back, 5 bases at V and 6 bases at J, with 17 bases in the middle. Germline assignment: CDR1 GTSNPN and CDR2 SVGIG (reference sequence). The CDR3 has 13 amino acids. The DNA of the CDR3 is TGTGCCTGGGCGGTCGTGTCTGGGCTCGAGCAGTACTTC. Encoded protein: CAWAVVSGLEQYF.

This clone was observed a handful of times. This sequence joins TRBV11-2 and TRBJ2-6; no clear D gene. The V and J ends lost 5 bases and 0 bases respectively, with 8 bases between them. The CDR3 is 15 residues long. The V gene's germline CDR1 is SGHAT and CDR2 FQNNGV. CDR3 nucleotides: TGTGCCAGCAGCCCCCTCCGCTCTGGGGCCAACGTCCTGACTTTC. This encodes CASSPLRSGANVLTF. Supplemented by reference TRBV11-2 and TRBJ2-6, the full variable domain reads EAGVAQSPRYKIIEKRQSVAFWCNPISGHATLYWYQQILGQGPKLLIQFQNNGVVDDSQLPKDRFSAERLKGVDSTLKIQPAKLEDSAVYLCASSPLRSGANVLTFGAGSRLTVL.

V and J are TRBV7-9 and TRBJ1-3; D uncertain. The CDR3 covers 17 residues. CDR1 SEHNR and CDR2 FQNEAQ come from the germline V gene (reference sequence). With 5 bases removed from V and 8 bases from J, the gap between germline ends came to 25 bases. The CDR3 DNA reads TGTGCCAGCAGCCCCCCCCCTCAGGTCCAATACAGAGACACCATATATTTT. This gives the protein CASSPPPQVQYRDTIYF. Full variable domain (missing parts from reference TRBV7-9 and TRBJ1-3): DTGVSQNPRHKITKRGQNVTFRCDPISEHNRLYWYRQTLGQGPEFLTYFQNEAQLEKSRLLSDRFSAERPKGSFSTLEIQRTEQGDSAMYLCASSPPPQVQYRDTIYFGEGSWLTVV.